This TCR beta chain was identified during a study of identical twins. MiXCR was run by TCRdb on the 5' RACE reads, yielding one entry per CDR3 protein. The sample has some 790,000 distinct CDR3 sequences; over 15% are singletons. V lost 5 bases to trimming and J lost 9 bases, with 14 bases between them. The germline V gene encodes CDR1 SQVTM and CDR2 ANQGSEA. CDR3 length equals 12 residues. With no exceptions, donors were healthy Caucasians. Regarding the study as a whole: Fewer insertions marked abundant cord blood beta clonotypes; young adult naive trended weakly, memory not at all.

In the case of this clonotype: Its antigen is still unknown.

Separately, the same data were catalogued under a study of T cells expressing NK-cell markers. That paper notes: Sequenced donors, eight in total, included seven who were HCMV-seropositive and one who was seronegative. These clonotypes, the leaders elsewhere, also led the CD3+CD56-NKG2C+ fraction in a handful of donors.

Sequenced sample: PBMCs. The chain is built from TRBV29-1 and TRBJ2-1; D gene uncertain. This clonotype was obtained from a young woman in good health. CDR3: CSVRVTFLEQFF. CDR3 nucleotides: TGCAGCGTTAGGGTCACTTTCCTTGAGCAGTTCTTC.